The source of this TCR beta chain is a study of cytomegalovirus exposure and HLA in healthy donors. General study results and limits: Subsequent analysis of the roughly 120 validation repertoires found a tendency for first-cohort TCR clusters to co-occur.

With respect to this clone: Its antigen is undetermined.

The germline V and J ends were trimmed by 6 bases and 2 bases, with 16 bases remaining between them. CDR1 and CDR2 (germline): SGHAT, FQNNGV. The CDR3 sequence is 15 residues long. Data came from immunoSEQ multiplex PCR; TCRdb stores just in-frame clones and leaves some out. The sample yields fewer than 150,000 clones, around nine tenths seen once. Sequences were obtained from PBMCs. The gene calls are TRBV11-2 and TRBJ2-5; the D gene is possibly TRBD2 (6 bases). This receptor was identified in a young man in good health and CMV-seropositive. The CDR3 sequence is CASSHGGTQQETQYF. In DNA form, the CDR3 reads TGTGCCAGCAGTCACGGAGGGACCCAACAAGAGACCCAGTACTTC.